This T cell receptor beta chain was identified during a study of T cells in Graves' hyperthyroidism and ophthalmopathy. Study-level results: Appearing also in blood were most of the thyroid clonotypes expanded above 0.001.

This clonotype has a handful of counts. Its specificity is not known. Amplification of TCR beta CDR3 regions was performed using RNA transcripts as template. When the TCR CDR3 underwent first-round RT-PCR, the HTBI primer set was used. Each CDR3 protein is one row after TCRdb ran MiXCR on the multiplex PCR reads. The sample includes hundreds of thousands of distinct CDR3 sequences, approximately 23% seen only once; the top ten take around 64%. The CDR3 totals 16 residues. Trimming removed 7 bases from V and 7 bases from J, with 23 bases in between. Germline values: CDR1 MNHEY, CDR2 SVGAGI. The sequencing sample was made of blood. This chain links TRBV6-5 with TRBJ2-1; tentatively, D is TRBD2 (6 bases). The receptor comes from a man under 40 with Graves' ophthalmopathy. CDR3 in amino acids: CASIDVLEGLRNEQFF. Here the CDR3 DNA reads TGTGCCAGCATTGACGTACTGGAGGGCCTTAGGAATGAGCAGTTCTTC.